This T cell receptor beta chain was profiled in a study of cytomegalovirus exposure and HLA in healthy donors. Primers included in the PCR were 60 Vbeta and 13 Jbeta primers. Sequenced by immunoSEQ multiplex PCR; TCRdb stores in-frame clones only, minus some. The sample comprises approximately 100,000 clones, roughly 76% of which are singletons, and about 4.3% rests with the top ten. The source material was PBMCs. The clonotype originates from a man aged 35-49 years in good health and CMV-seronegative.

CDR3 nucleotides: TGTGCCAGCAGCTTAGGGACAGGGGTCACAGATACGCAGTATTTT. Its translation is CASSLGTGVTDTQYF. The chain uses TRBV11-2 and TRBJ2-3; 9 nucleotides line up with TRBD1. CDR3 length: 15 residues. Germline trimming cut 1 base from V and 2 bases from J; bases unmatched to any gene: 1. Germline V gene data show CDR1 as SGHAT and CDR2 as FQNNGV. Full variable domain (missing parts from reference TRBV11-2 and TRBJ2-3): EAGVAQSPRYKIIEKRQSVAFWCNPISGHATLYWYQQILGQGPKLLIQFQNNGVVDDSQLPKDRFSAERLKGVDSTLKIQPAKLEDSAVYLCASSLGTGVTDTQYFGPGTRLTVL.